Presented here are 24 T cell receptor beta chains from one specimen sequenced in a study of T cells of healthy individuals. MiXCR, run by TCRdb on the 5' RACE reads, gives a single entry per CDR3 protein. The profile shows around 80,000 distinct CDR3 sequences, 4% to 5.5% of them singletons. These receptor sequences come from a female donor in good health.

This clonotype has ten or more counts. This chain links TRBV7-9 with TRBJ2-7; 7 bases fit TRBD1. This CDR3 contains 14 residues. CDR1 is SEHNR, CDR2 FQNEAQ, per germline (reference sequence). The junction had 5 bases not matched to a gene; V was cut back by 2 bases and J by 4 bases. CDR3 amino acids: CASSLRSRGYEQYF. The CDR3 nucleotides read TGTGCCAGCAGCTTAAGGTCCAGGGGGTACGAGCAGTACTTC.

This clonotype was seen ten or more times. The CDR3, as DNA: TGTGCCAGCTCACCATGGACTCTCTACAATGAGCAGTTCTTC. It yields the protein CASSPWTLYNEQFF. The genes are TRBV18 and TRBJ2-1; tentative D call: TRBD2 (5 bases). The germline V gene has CDR1 KGHSH and CDR2 LQKENI. With 2 bases removed from V and 3 bases from J, the gap between germline ends came to 8 bases. The CDR3 consists of 14 residues.

This clonotype was detected ten times or more. CDR3: CSAVPTTNTGELFF. For the CDR3, the DNA is TGCAGTGCCGTCCCCACGACGAACACCGGGGAGCTGTTTTTT. The chain combines TRBV20-1 with TRBJ2-2, with D hard to call. Trimming took off 6 bases at V and 0 bases at J, with 11 bases between the two ends. This CDR3 contains 14 residues. Germline V gene sequence: CDR1 DFQATT, CDR2 SNEGSKA (reference sequence).

This chain connects TRBV12-3 or TRBV12-4 to TRBJ2-4; TRBD1 matches at 12 bases. This CDR3 spans 15 amino acids. Unmatched junction bases numbered 7, after V lost 5 bases and J lost 8 bases. The CDR3: CASSHRDRGHDIQYF. Written as DNA, the CDR3 is TGTGCCAGCAGTCACCGGGACAGGGGGCATGACATTCAGTACTTC.

In its sample, this clonotype was seen a few times. The chain links TRBV7-2 to TRBJ2-3; possibly TRBD1 for D (6 bases). The CDR3 extends over 16 amino acids. Trimming took off 1 base at V and 2 bases at J, with 13 bases between the two ends. Germline CDR1 and CDR2: SGHTA and FQGNSA. CDR3: CASSLGGTFSTDTQYF. CDR3 in DNA: TGTGCCAGCAGCTTAGGAGGGACATTTTCCACAGATACGCAGTATTTT.

V is TRBV7-2 and J is TRBJ2-3, with 9 bases that match TRBD1. J gave up 3 bases and V 1 base, and 2 bases lay outside the gene matches. From germline, CDR1 is SGHTA and CDR2 FQGNSA. The CDR3 sequence is 15 residues long. The CDR3 coding sequence is TGTGCCAGCAGCTTAGTTGGACAGGGGACAGATACGCAGTATTTT. Translation gives CASSLVGQGTDTQYF.

In its sample, this clonotype was seen a few times. V usage is TRBV29-1 and J usage is TRBJ1-1; no reliable D call. This CDR3 has 18 residues. Trimming pared 1 base from V and 6 bases from J, leaving 27 bases between. Germline V lookup: CDR1 SQVTM, CDR2 ANQGSEA. CDR3 nucleotides: TGCAGCGTTGAAGCTGACCCTTCCGGGAGGGCTAATTTAGCTGAAGCTTTCTTT. Protein: CSVEADPSGRANLAEAFF. Full variable domain (remainder filled in from reference TRBV29-1 and TRBJ1-1): SAVISQKPSRDICQRGTSLTIQCQVDSQVTMMFWYRQQPGQSLTLIATANQGSEATYESGFVIDKFPISRPNLTFSTLTVSNMSPEDSSIYLCSVEADPSGRANLAEAFFGQGTRLTVV.

As regards this clonotype: Relative to the germline gene, one junction end is altered; a read error may explain this. The chain recombines TRBV6-2 or TRBV6-3 with TRBJ2-7; TRBD1 aligns across 7 bases. From germline, CDR1 is MNHEY and CDR2 SVGEGT. The CDR3 loop spans 14 amino acids. The CDR3 spells CASREQGMLWELYF. CDR3 DNA: TGTGCCAGCAGGGAACAGGGGATGTTGTGGGAGCTGTACTTC.

The rearrangement joins TRBV11-2 to TRBJ2-5, with D possibly being TRBD2 (5 bases). Germline V CDR1 and CDR2: SGHAT, FQNNGV. Trimming took off 3 bases at V and 9 bases at J, with 14 bases between the two ends. The CDR3 runs to 13 residues. This CDR3 is CASSFRQVGAQYF. CDR3 bases: TGTGCCAGCAGCTTCCGGCAGGTCGGGGCCCAGTACTTC.

The table lists this clonotype with many counts. The chain has TRBV7-9 and TRBJ2-3, with D tentatively TRBD2 (5 bases). The V and J ends lost 4 bases and 3 bases respectively, with 17 bases between them. CDR3 length equals 16 residues. Germline loops: CDR1 SEHNR, CDR2 FQNEAQ (reference sequence). The CDR3 region is CASSSGRRWETDTQYF. The DNA of the CDR3 is TGTGCCAGCAGCTCAGGCCGTAGGTGGGAGACAGATACGCAGTATTTT.

This clonotype was observed many times. V and J are TRBV28 and TRBJ2-7, with 11 positions matching TRBD2. The CDR3 consists of 17 residues. CDR1 MDHEN and CDR2 SYDVKM come from the germline V gene. V trimming: 7 bases; J trimming: 2 bases; junction bases outside the gene matches: 13. This CDR3 is CASTSRASGRPTYEQYF. The CDR3 DNA reads TGTGCCAGCACCTCAAGGGCTAGCGGGAGGCCTACCTACGAGCAGTACTTC.

This clonotype was detected ten times or more. This chain connects TRBV19 to TRBJ2-1; TRBD2 agrees at 8 bases. V lost 7 bases, J lost 4 bases, and 3 bases stayed unmatched. Germline lookup yields CDR1 LNHDA and CDR2 SQIVND (reference sequence). This CDR3 is built from 13 residues. The chain's CDR3 is CASKPSGYNEQFF. The CDR3, as DNA: TGTGCCAGTAAACCTAGCGGGTACAATGAGCAGTTCTTC.

In this sample, this clonotype turned up many times. The chain is built from TRBV18 and TRBJ1-4, with D hard to call. This CDR3 is 16 amino acids long. Per the germline V gene, CDR1 is KGHSH and CDR2 is LQKENI. V lost 3 bases and J lost 3, with 14 bases in between. The CDR3 DNA reads as TGTGCCAGCTCACCTCGGGCGGGAACGGCTAATGAAAAACTGTTTTTT. This codes for CASSPRAGTANEKLFF.

This clonotype was recorded at least ten times. The gene calls are TRBV15 and TRBJ2-3; the D gene is possibly TRBD1 (6 bases). The CDR3 consists of 13 residues. Germline V gives CDR1 LNHNV, CDR2 YYDKDF (reference sequence). Trimming removed 8 bases at V and 4 bases at J, with 13 bases between. CDR3 bases: TGTGCCACCGGCCCGGGACAACCAGATACGCAGTATTTT. Protein: CATGPGQPDTQYF. The variable domain in full, with the rest retrieved from reference TRBV15 and TRBJ2-3, is DAMVIQNPRYQVTQFGKPVTLSCSQTLNHNVMYWYQQKSSQAPKLLFHYYDKDFNNEADTPDNFQSRRPNTSFCFLDIRSPGLGDTAMYLCATGPGQPDTQYFGPGTRLTVL.

The table lists this clonotype with many counts. The CDR3 sequence is CASSYKDTDTQYF. CDR3 nucleotides: TGTGCCAGCAGTTATAAGGACACAGATACGCAGTATTTT. The V gene is TRBV6-2 or TRBV6-3, the J gene TRBJ2-3; D not resolved. Germline V gives CDR1 MNHEY, CDR2 SVGEGT. Trimming stripped 3 bases from V and 2 bases from J, with 6 bases between. This CDR3 comprises 13 residues.

This clonotype was seen at least ten times. The chain has TRBV6-5 and TRBJ1-1; no firm D call. The CDR3 totals 16 residues. The ends were cut back, 0 bases at V and 1 base at J, with 12 bases in the middle. Germline V CDR1 and CDR2: MNHEY, SVGAGI. This CDR3 is CASSYSRGYGNTEAFF. CDR3 bases: TGTGCCAGCAGTTACTCGCGGGGTTATGGGAACACTGAAGCTTTCTTT.

This clonotype was found many times. The chain uses TRBV29-1 and TRBJ1-1; tentative D call: TRBD1 (6 bases). The germline gives CDR1 SQVTM, CDR2 ANQGSEA. Trimming removed 3 bases at V and 3 bases at J, with 11 bases between. The CDR3 runs to 13 residues. This CDR3 reads CSVERGQYTEAFF. CDR3 nucleotide sequence: TGCAGCGTTGAGCGGGGGCAGTACACTGAAGCTTTCTTT.

This clonotype has ten or more counts. The V call is TRBV6-6, the J call TRBJ2-7; 8 bases line up with TRBD2. The V gene's germline CDR1 is MNHNY and CDR2 SVGAGI (reference sequence). This CDR3 comprises 16 residues. Losses at the gene ends were 7 bases for V and 3 bases for J; bases not matched to a gene: 14. CDR3 DNA: TGTGCCAGCATCCCGACAGAAGCGGGGGCCATCTACGAGCAGTACTTC. Translating it yields CASIPTEAGAIYEQYF.

This clonotype was counted at least ten times. CDR3 in DNA: TGCAGCGTTCAACCCCGGGGCGGCAACGGGGAGCTGTTTTTT. Its protein is CSVQPRGGNGELFF. The rearrangement joins TRBV29-1 to TRBJ2-2; D is tentatively TRBD1 or TRBD2 (5 bases each). The CDR3 is 14 residues long. V was pared by 5 bases and J by 7 bases, with 17 bases between. CDR1 and CDR2 (germline): SQVTM, ANQGSEA.

This chain links TRBV10-3 with TRBJ1-5; the D gene is possibly TRBD1 (5 bases). CDR1 ENHRY and CDR2 SYGVKD come from the germline V gene. CDR3 length equals 16 residues. Trimming left V 0 bases short and J 2 bases short, with 11 bases between. The CDR3 is CAISESLGDGNQPQHF. The CDR3 coding sequence is TGTGCCATCAGTGAGTCGCTAGGGGATGGCAATCAGCCCCAGCATTTT.

This clonotype came up a few times. The chain recombines TRBV4-3 with TRBJ1-5, with D hard to call. This CDR3 contains 17 residues. The germline V gene encodes CDR1 LGHNA and CDR2 YSLEER. The V end was cut by 0 bases, the J end by 0 bases, with 12 bases between. CDR3 sequence reads: CASSQDRVADSNQPQHF. CDR3 in DNA: TGCGCCAGCAGCCAAGATAGGGTGGCAGATAGCAATCAGCCCCAGCATTTT.

This clonotype occurred a few times. This chain joins TRBV27 and TRBJ2-7; D perhaps matches TRBD2 (6 bases). V was trimmed by 8 bases and J by 0 bases, leaving 11 bases between them. The CDR3 length is 13 residues. Looked up from germline, CDR1 is MNHEY and CDR2 is SMNVEV (reference sequence). As DNA, the CDR3 is TGTGCCAGCCATAGGGGAGGCTCCTACGAGCAGTACTTC. It codes for CASHRGGSYEQYF.

This clonotype was seen at least ten times. This chain links TRBV29-1 with TRBJ2-3; tentatively, D is TRBD1 (5 bases). The CDR3 contains 13 residues. The V end lost 1 base, the J end lost 4 bases, and 9 bases lay between the germline ends. Germline V gives CDR1 SQVTM, CDR2 ANQGSEA. The CDR3 DNA is TGCAGCGTTGAAGTCAGGGCACCAGATACGCAGTATTTT. Its translation is CSVEVRAPDTQYF.

This clonotype was seen ten or more times. The rearrangement joins TRBV28 to TRBJ2-7; tentatively, D is TRBD1 or TRBD2 (5 bases each). Trimming removed 8 bases from V and 3 bases from J, with 14 bases in between. The CDR3 has 13 amino acids. Germline CDR1 is MDHEN and CDR2 is SYDVKM. Written as DNA, the CDR3 is TGTGCCAGCGGGGGACGGTTGGGCTACGAGCAGTACTTC. Its protein is CASGGRLGYEQYF.